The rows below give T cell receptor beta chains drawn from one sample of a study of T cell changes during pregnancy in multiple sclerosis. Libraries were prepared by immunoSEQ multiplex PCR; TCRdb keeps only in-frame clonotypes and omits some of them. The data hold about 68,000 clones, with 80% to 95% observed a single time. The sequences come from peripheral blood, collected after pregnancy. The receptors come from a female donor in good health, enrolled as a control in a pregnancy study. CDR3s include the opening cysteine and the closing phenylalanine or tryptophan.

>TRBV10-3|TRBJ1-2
CAISLGGGTGGYTF
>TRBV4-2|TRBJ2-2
CASSVGTSGDNTGELFF
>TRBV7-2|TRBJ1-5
CASSLQGLSNQPQHF
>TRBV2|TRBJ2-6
CASSSTGTSGANVLTF
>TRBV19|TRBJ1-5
CASSIGREIDQPQHF
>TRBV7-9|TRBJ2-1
CASSFSGRNEQFF
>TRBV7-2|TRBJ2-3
CASSRPMAPSTDTQYF
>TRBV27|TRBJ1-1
CASSFQGAQGGTEAFF
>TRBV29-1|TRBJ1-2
CSVEGRWAGGGYTF
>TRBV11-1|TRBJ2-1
CASSPISGNEQFF
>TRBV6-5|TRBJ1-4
CASSYSQAANEKLFF
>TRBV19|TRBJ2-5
CASSIGEGLGTQYF
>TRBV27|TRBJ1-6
CASSSGTGWNSPLHF
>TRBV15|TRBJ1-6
CATSRHPNRAQNSPLHF
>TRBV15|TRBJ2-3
CATSSRTTSTDTQYF
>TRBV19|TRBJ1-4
CASSIQVAGEKLFF
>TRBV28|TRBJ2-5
CASVDSRRAGGPRKPRKETQYF
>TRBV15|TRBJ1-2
CATIGTVALYGYTF
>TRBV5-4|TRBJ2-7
CASRYAGQAYEQYF
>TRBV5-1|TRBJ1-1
CASSLGRGTEAFF
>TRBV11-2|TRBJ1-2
CASSLDRAYGYTF
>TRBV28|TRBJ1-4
CASSEGQHEKLFF
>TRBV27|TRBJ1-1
CASSLGTGGTEAFF
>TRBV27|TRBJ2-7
CASSLWARGDEQYF
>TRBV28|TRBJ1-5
CASSLRTGGYQPQHF
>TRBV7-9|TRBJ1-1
CASRVQGVNTEAFF
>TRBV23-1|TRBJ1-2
CASGGGYGYTF
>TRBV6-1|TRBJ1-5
CASWEQGGPLSQHF
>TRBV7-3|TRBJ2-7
CASSSWTGVYEQYF
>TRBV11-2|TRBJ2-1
CASSLVLAGWGDYNEQFF
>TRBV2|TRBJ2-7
CASRQGADEQYF
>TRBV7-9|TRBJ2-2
CASSSNPNTGELFF
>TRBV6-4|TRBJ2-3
CASRPGQDTDTQYF
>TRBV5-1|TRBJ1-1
CASSLAAGGEAFF
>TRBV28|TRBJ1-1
CASSLKLTEAFF
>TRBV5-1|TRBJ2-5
CASSSGTPQETQYF
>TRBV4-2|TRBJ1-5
CASSQVGVNSNQPQHF
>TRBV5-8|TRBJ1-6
CASSLVEGVYNSPLHF
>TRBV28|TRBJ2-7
CASSSPNIGGGYEQYF
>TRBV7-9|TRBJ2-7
CASTTPGSYEQYF
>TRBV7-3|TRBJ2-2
CASSTGLAGGKAGELFF
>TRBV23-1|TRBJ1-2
CASSQLKTGRGYTF